This T cell receptor (beta chain) emerged from a study of OX40 agonist ivuxolimab in advanced cancers. Whole-study results and caveats: Some patients without response likewise showed low normalized clonal expansion.

Drawing of blood for sampling happened at baseline, at cycle 4 day 1, and at cycle 7 day 1. CDR3 length: 14 amino acids. V was clipped by 2 bases and J by 9 bases, with 14 bases between them. Germline-derived CDR1 and CDR2 are MNHEY and SVGAGI. As for this clone: Its antigen is not identified.

TCRdb's copy holds only in-frame clones and misses some; the assay was immunoSEQ multiplex PCR. Found here are 50,000 to 70,000 clones, roughly nine tenths of them singletons; the top ten hold over 11%. V is TRBV6-5 and J is TRBJ2-1; tentatively, D is TRBD1 (5 bases). The material sequenced was CD4+ or CD8+ T cells sorted from blood, taken in a trial of the OX40 agonist ivuxolimab. This clonotype was sampled from an adult with an advanced solid tumor such as melanoma, head and neck, liver or kidney cancer. This CDR3 reads CASSYRQRMGEQFF. CDR3 DNA sequence: TGTGCCAGCAGTTACCGACAGAGGATGGGTGAGCAGTTCTTC.